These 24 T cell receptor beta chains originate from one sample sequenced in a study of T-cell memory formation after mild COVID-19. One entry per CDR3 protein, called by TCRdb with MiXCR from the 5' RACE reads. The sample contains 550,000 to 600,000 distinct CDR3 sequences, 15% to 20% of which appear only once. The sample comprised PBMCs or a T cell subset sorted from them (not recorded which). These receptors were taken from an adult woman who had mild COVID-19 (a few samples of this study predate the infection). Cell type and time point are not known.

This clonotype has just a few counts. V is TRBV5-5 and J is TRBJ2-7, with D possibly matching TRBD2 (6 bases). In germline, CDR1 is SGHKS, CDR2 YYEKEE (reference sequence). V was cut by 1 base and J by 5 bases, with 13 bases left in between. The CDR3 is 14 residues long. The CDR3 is CASSLSWGEDEQYF. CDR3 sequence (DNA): TGTGCCAGCAGCTTGTCATGGGGGGAGGACGAGCAGTACTTC.

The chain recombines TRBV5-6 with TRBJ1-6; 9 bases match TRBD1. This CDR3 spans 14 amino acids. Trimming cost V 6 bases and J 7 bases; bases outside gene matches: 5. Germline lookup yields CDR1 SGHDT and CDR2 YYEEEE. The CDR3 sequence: CASIRGTGNSPLHF. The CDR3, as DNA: TGTGCCAGCATCCGAGGGACAGGGAATTCACCCCTCCACTTT.

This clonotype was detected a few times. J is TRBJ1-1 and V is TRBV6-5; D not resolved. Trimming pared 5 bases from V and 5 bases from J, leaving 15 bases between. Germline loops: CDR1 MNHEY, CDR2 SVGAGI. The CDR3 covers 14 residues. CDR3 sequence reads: CASSRSWYRTEAFF. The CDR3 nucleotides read TGTGCCAGCAGTCGGAGTTGGTATCGGACTGAAGCTTTCTTT.

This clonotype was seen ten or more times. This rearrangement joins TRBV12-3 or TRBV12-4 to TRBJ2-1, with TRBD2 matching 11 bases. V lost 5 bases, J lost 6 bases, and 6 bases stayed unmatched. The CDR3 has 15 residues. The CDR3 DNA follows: TGTGCCAGCAGTCCCCCCGGACTAGCGGGCAATGAGCAGTTCTTC. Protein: CASSPPGLAGNEQFF.

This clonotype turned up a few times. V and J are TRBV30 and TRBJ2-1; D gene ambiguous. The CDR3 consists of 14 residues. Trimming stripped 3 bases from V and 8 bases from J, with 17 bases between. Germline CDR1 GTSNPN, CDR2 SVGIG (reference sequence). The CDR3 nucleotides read TGTGCCTGGAGCGCATTCCCCCGTTTCGATGAGCAGTTCTTC. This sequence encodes CAWSAFPRFDEQFF.

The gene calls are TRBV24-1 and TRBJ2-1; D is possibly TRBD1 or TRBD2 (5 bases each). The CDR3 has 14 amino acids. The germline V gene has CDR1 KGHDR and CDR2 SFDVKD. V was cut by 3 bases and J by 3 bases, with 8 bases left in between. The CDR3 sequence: CATSDRDGYNEQFF. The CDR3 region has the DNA TGTGCCACCAGTGATCGGGACGGCTACAATGAGCAGTTCTTC.

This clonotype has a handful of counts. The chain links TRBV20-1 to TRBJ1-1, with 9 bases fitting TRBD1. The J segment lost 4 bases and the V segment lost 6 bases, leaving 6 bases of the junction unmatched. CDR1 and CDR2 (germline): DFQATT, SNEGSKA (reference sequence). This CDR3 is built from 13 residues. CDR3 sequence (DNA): TGCAGTGCCGCCGGACAGGGGACCACTGAAGCTTTCTTT. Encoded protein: CSAAGQGTTEAFF.

In DNA form, the CDR3 reads TGTGCCACCAGTGACTCAAGCGCCCACACTGAAGCTTTCTTT. This translates into CATSDSSAHTEAFF. This chain joins TRBV24-1 and TRBJ1-1; D not certain. The V end was cut by 4 bases, the J end by 3 bases, with 11 bases between. The V gene's germline CDR1 is KGHDR and CDR2 SFDVKD. This CDR3 region has 14 residues.

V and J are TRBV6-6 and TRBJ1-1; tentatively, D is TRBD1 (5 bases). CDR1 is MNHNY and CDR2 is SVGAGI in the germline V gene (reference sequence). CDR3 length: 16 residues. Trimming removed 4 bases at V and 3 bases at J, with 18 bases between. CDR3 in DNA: TGTGCCAGCAGTTTGATACCTCGGGGGTCGGACACTGAAGCTTTCTTT. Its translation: CASSLIPRGSDTEAFF.

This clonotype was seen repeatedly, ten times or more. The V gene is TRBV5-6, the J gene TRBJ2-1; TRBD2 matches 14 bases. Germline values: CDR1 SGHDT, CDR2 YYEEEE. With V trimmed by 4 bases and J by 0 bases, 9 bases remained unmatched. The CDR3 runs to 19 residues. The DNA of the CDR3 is TGTGCCAGCAGCCCAGGGACTAGCGGGAGCCCCCTCTCCTACAATGAGCAGTTCTTC. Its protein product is CASSPGTSGSPLSYNEQFF.

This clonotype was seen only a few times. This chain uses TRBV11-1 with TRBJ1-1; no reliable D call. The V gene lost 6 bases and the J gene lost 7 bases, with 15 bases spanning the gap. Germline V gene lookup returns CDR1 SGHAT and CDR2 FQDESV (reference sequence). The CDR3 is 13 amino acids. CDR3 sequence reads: CASRPAGTYEAFF. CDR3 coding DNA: TGTGCCAGCAGACCAGCGGGAACATATGAAGCTTTCTTT.

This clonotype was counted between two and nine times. CDR3 DNA: TGCGCCAGCAGCTGGGGGACAGGGGAGGTCGAGCAGTACTTC. It yields the protein CASSWGTGEVEQYF. The chain links TRBV5-1 to TRBJ2-7; the match to TRBD1 covers 10 bases. This CDR3 is 14 amino acids long. V gave up 3 bases and J gave up 6 bases; unmatched junction bases: 6. Germline V CDR1 and CDR2: SGHRS, YFSETQ.

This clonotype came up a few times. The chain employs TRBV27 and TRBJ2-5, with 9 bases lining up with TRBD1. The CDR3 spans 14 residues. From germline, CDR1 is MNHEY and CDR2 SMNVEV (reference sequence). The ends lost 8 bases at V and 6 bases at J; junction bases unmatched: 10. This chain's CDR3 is CASGLAGQGKTQYF. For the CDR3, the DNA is TGTGCCAGCGGCCTGGCGGGACAGGGAAAGACCCAGTACTTC.

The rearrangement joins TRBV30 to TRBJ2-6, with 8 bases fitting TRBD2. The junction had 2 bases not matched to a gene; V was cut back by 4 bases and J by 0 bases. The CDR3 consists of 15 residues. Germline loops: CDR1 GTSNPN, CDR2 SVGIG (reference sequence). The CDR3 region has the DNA TGTGCCTGGACCGGGGGGGGCTCTGGGGCCAACGTCCTGACTTTC. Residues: CAWTGGGSGANVLTF.

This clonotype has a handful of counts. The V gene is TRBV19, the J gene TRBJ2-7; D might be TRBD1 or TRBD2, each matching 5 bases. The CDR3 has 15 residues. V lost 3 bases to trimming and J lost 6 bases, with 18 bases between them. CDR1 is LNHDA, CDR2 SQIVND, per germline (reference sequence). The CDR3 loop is CASSIQGTQKSEQYF. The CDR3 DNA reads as TGTGCCAGTAGTATTCAAGGGACCCAGAAGTCCGAGCAGTACTTC.

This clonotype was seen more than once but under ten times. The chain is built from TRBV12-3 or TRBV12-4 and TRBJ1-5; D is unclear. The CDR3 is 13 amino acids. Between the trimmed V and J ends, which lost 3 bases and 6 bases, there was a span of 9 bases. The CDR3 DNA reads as TGTGCCAGCAGTTTTCAGCTGGGTCAGCCCCAGCATTTT. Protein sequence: CASSFQLGQPQHF.

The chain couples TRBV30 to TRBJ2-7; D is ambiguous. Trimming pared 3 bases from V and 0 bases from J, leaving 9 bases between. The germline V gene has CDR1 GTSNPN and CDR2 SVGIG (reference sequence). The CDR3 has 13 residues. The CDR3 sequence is CAWRGQSSYEQYF. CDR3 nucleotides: TGTGCCTGGAGGGGCCAGAGCTCCTACGAGCAGTACTTC.

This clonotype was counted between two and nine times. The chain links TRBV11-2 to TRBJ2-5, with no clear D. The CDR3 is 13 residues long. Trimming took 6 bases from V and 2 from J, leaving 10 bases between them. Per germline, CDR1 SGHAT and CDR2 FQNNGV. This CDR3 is CASRRPPQETQYF. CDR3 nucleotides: TGTGCCAGCAGAAGACCCCCACAAGAGACCCAGTACTTC.

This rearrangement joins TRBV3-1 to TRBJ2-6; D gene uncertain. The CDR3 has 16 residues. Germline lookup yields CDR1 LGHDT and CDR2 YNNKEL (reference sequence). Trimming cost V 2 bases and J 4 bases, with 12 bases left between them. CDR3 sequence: CASSQPPFSGANVLTF. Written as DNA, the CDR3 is TGTGCCAGCAGCCAACCTCCCTTCTCGGGGGCCAACGTCCTGACTTTC.

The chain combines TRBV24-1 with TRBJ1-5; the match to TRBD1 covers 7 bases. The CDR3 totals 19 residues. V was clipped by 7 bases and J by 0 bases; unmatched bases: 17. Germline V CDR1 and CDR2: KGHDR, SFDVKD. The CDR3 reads CATRKIGQACRGSNQPQHF. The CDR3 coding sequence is TGTGCCACCAGGAAGATTGGACAGGCGTGTAGGGGTAGCAATCAGCCCCAGCATTTT.

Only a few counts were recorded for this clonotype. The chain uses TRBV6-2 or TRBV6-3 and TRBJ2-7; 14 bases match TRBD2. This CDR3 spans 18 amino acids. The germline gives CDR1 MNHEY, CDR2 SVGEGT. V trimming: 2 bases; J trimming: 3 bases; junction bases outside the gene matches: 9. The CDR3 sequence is CASSYPTSGTSGSYEQYF. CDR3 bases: TGTGCCAGCAGTTACCCGACCTCCGGGACTAGCGGGAGCTACGAGCAGTACTTC.

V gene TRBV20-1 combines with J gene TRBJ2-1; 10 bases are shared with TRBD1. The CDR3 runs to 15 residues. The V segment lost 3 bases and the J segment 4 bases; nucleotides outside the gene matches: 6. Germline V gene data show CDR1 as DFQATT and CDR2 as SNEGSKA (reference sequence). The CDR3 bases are TGCAGTGCTAGTAGGGACAGGGGATTTTACAATGAGCAGTTCTTC. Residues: CSASRDRGFYNEQFF.

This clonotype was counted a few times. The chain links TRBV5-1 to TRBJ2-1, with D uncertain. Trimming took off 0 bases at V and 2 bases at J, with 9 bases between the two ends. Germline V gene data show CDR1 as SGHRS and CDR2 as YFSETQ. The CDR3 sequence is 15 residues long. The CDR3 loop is CASSLVLDAYNEQFF. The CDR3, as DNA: TGCGCCAGCAGCTTGGTTCTAGACGCCTACAATGAGCAGTTCTTC.

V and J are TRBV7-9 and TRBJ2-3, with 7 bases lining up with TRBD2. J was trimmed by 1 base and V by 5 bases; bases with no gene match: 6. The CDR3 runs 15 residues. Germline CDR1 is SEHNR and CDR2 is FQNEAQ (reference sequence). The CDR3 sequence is CASSPGGTGTDTQYF. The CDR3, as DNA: TGTGCCAGCAGCCCCGGGGGGACCGGCACAGATACGCAGTATTTT. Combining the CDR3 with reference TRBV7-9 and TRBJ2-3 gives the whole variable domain DTGVSQNPRHKITKRGQNVTFRCDPISEHNRLYWYRQTLGQGPEFLTYFQNEAQLEKSRLLSDRFSAERPKGSFSTLEIQRTEQGDSAMYLCASSPGGTGTDTQYFGPGTRLTVL.